The 25 T cell receptor beta chains listed next were all sequenced from one sample in a study of control samples from healthy donors and cancer patients. The protocol was immunoSEQ multiplex PCR, while the TCRdb copy is restricted to in-frame clones and leaves out a portion. The data hold around 230,000 clones, with roughly 94% observed a single time. The specimen was blood. These receptors were taken from a man aged 50-60 years in good health.

V usage is TRBV3-1 (or the pseudogene TRBV3-2) and J usage is TRBJ1-5, with 11 nucleotides matching TRBD1. The CDR3 length is 14 residues. V lost 4 bases and J lost 7; bases outside the gene matches: 3. CDR1 and CDR2 from the germline V gene are LGHDT and YNNKEL (reference sequence). This CDR3 is CASSRTGGDQPQHF. For the CDR3, the DNA is TGTGCCAGCAGCCGGACAGGGGGCGACCAGCCCCAGCATTTT.

The chain uses TRBV28 and TRBJ1-4; no clear D. The CDR3 sequence is 15 residues long. V was cut by 2 bases and J by 11 bases, with 18 bases left in between. Germline V gives CDR1 MDHEN, CDR2 SYDVKM. The CDR3 here is CASSLGRGSYGKLFF. The CDR3 DNA reads TGTGCCAGCAGTTTAGGACGGGGATCCTACGGGAAACTGTTTTTT. The full variable domain, with the rest looked up from reference TRBV28 and TRBJ1-4, is DVKVTQSSRYLVKRTGEKVFLECVQDMDHENMFWYRQDPGLGLRLIYFSYDVKMKEKGDIPEGYSVSREKKERFSLILESASTNQTSMYLCASSLGRGSYGKLFFGSGTQLSVL.

This clone was observed a few times. The sample contains more than one DNA sequence encoding this CDR3. The rearrangement uses TRBV7-2 and TRBJ2-7, with 7 bases matching TRBD1. Germline V lookup: CDR1 SGHTA, CDR2 FQGNSA. V was clipped by 4 bases and J by 1 base; unmatched bases: 4. The CDR3 has 14 residues. The CDR3 nucleotides read TGTGCCAGCAGCTCAGACAGGGTATCCTACGAGCAGTACTTC. As protein: CASSSDRVSYEQYF.

This sequence joins TRBV5-4 and TRBJ2-1; D ambiguous. Per germline, CDR1 SGHNT and CDR2 YYREEE (reference sequence). This CDR3 spans 13 amino acids. Trimming shortened V by 2 bases and J by 7 bases, and 10 bases separated the two germline ends. The CDR3 region is CASSLKSQNEQFF. CDR3 DNA sequence: TGTGCCAGCAGCTTAAAAAGCCAGAATGAGCAGTTCTTC.

The V and J genes are TRBV19 and TRBJ1-5; D unclear. Trimming stripped 4 bases from V and 6 bases from J, with 16 bases between. The CDR3 extends over 15 amino acids. The germline gives CDR1 LNHDA, CDR2 SQIVND (reference sequence). CDR3 sequence (DNA): TGTGCCAGTAGTAGTCAAAGGGAACTGGGTCAGCCCCAGCATTTT. Translated, it gives CASSSQRELGQPQHF.

With regard to this clone: This sample also contains other DNA sequences that code for the same CDR3. The V gene is TRBV2, the J gene TRBJ1-5; D is possibly TRBD1 (6 bases). The length of the CDR3 is 13 residues. Germline-derived CDR1 and CDR2 are SNHLY and FYNNEI. V dropped 7 bases and J dropped 4 bases, with 11 bases sitting between them. CDR3 nucleotides: TGTGCCAGCATGGGGAGGGGGAATCAGCCCCAGCATTTT. Its translation is CASMGRGNQPQHF.

The chain carries TRBV2 and TRBJ1-1, with 9 bases matching TRBD1. The CDR3 is made up of 14 amino acids. Germline V gives CDR1 SNHLY, CDR2 FYNNEI. Losses at the gene ends were 5 bases for V and 10 bases for J; bases not matched to a gene: 11. CDR3 coding DNA: TGTGCCAGCAGTCCGGACAGGGGACGGATTGGAGCTTTCTTT. Its translation: CASSPDRGRIGAFF.

Points on this clone: The germline gene is not matched at one end of the junction; a read error may be the cause. The CDR3 nucleotides read TGCGCCCGCAGCTACGGCGGGGGGGCGGCCGGGGAGCTGTTTTTT. Translated, it gives CARSYGGGAAGELFF. V and J are TRBV5-1 and TRBJ2-2, with 9 nucleotides matching TRBD2. The CDR3 sequence is 15 residues long. Germline CDR1 SGHRS, CDR2 YFSETQ. Variable domain in full (rest from reference TRBV5-1 and TRBJ2-2): KAGVTQTPRYLIKTRGQQVTLSCSPISGHRSVSWYQQTPGQGLQFLFEYFSETQRNKGNFPGRFSGRQFSNSRSEMNVSTLELGDSALYLCARSYGGGAAGELFFGEGSRLTVL.

V gene TRBV6-6 combines with J gene TRBJ1-1; the D gene is possibly TRBD1 (5 bases). The CDR3 has 12 residues. Germline V gene data show CDR1 as MNHNY and CDR2 as SVGAGI (reference sequence). V was pared by 8 bases and J by 0 bases, with 7 bases between. In nucleotides, the CDR3 is TGTGCCAGCGGGGGAATGAACACTGAAGCTTTCTTT. Amino acid sequence: CASGGMNTEAFF.

This chain joins TRBV28 and TRBJ1-5, with TRBD1 matching over 7 bases. There are 17 residues in the CDR3. Germline V CDR1 and CDR2: MDHEN, SYDVKM. The V segment lost 3 bases and the J segment 0 bases; nucleotides outside the gene matches: 8. DNA for the CDR3: TGTGCCAGCAGTTTTCCACAGGGACAGCATAGCAATCAGCCCCAGCATTTT. This encodes CASSFPQGQHSNQPQHF.

The chain recombines TRBV11-2 with TRBJ1-2, with 7 nucleotides matching TRBD1. The CDR3 consists of 15 residues. Trimming at V came to 1 base and at J to 8 bases, leaving 10 bases not matched to a gene. Germline V gene sequence: CDR1 SGHAT, CDR2 FQNNGV. CDR3 in DNA: TGTGCCAGCAGCTTAGGGCCAGGGGGGCTCGAGGGCTACACCTTC. The encoded protein is CASSLGPGGLEGYTF.

This clone was seen a single time. The genes are TRBV5-6 and TRBJ2-5; 10 nucleotides match TRBD2. This CDR3 contains 14 residues. CDR1 SGHDT and CDR2 YYEEEE come from the germline V gene. V gave up 3 bases and J gave up 5 bases; unmatched junction bases: 4. The CDR3, as DNA: TGTGCCAGCAGCTCTCCGACTAGCGGGGAGACCCAGTACTTC. Translating it yields CASSSPTSGETQYF.

CDR3 sequence reads: CASSPGTSQYF. The DNA of the CDR3 is TGTGCCAGCAGCCCTGGCACCTCCCAGTACTTC. The chain joins TRBV5-8 to TRBJ2-5, with no clear D. Germline V CDR1 and CDR2: SGHTS, YDEGEE. Trimming took 4 bases from V and 9 from J, leaving 10 bases between them. The CDR3 extends over 11 amino acids.

DNA for the CDR3: TGTGCCAGCCTAGGGCTGGACTCAACCCCAGATACGCAGTATTTT. It encodes CASLGLDSTPDTQYF. This chain connects TRBV7-9 to TRBJ2-3, with D maybe TRBD2 (5 bases). The ends were cut back, 8 bases at V and 4 bases at J, with 19 bases in the middle. The germline V gene encodes CDR1 SEHNR and CDR2 FQNEAQ (reference sequence). CDR3 length: 15 residues.

The chain carries TRBV5-1 and TRBJ2-2; possible D gene TRBD2, 7 bases. The CDR3 runs 15 residues. The V gene lost 3 bases and the J gene lost 1 base, with 10 bases spanning the gap. The germline V gene has CDR1 SGHRS and CDR2 YFSETQ. The CDR3 DNA follows: TGCGCCAGCAGCTCGGGGGGCTGGAACACCGGGGAGCTGTTTTTT. Translated: CASSSGGWNTGELFF.

The chain uses TRBV6-5 and TRBJ2-5; D possibly corresponds to TRBD1 (6 bases). The CDR3 consists of 14 residues. V was shortened by 0 bases and J by 5 bases, with 10 bases between the two germline ends. Germline CDR1 MNHEY, CDR2 SVGAGI. CDR3 sequence reads: CASSYSAGVETQYF. CDR3 coding DNA: TGTGCCAGCAGTTACTCGGCAGGGGTGGAGACCCAGTACTTC.

V is TRBV19 and J is TRBJ1-2, with no clear D. The CDR3 is 17 residues long. Germline assignment: CDR1 LNHDA and CDR2 SQIVND (reference sequence). The V end was cut by 5 bases, the J end by 8 bases, with 27 bases between. CDR3 loop: CASSPDPSFRRLGGYTF. The CDR3, as DNA: TGTGCCAGTAGTCCAGACCCTTCGTTCCGCAGGCTAGGAGGCTACACCTTC.

The chain couples TRBV7-9 to TRBJ2-1; tentatively, D is TRBD1 (5 bases). The V gene's germline CDR1 is SEHNR and CDR2 FQNEAQ (reference sequence). CDR3 length: 15 amino acids. With 2 bases removed from V and 2 bases from J, the gap between germline ends came to 10 bases. This CDR3 reads CASSLQGFTYNEQFF. The DNA for the CDR3 is TGTGCCAGCAGCTTACAGGGTTTCACCTACAATGAGCAGTTCTTC.

This clone was seen just once. This rearrangement joins TRBV7-6 to TRBJ2-1, with TRBD2 identical over 9 bases. CDR3 length equals 21 residues. Germline values: CDR1 SGHVS, CDR2 FNYEAQ. The trim removed 3 bases at V and 4 bases at J, leaving 22 bases unmatched. The CDR3 nucleotides are TGTGCCAGCAGCTTCCGGCCCCGGGTTAGCGGGGGTCACTCCATATACAATGAGCAGTTCTTC. Its protein is CASSFRPRVSGGHSIYNEQFF.

The count of this clone is one. This chain uses TRBV18 with TRBJ1-4; tentatively, D is TRBD1 (6 bases). The CDR3 has 14 residues. V was cut by 5 bases and J by 5 bases, with 12 bases left in between. From germline, CDR1 is KGHSH and CDR2 LQKENI. The CDR3 reads CASSSQGSNEKLFF. In DNA form, the CDR3 reads TGTGCCAGCTCATCACAGGGTTCCAATGAAAAACTGTTTTTT.

This chain links TRBV3-1 (or the pseudogene TRBV3-2) with TRBJ2-3; TRBD1 matches at 8 bases. The CDR3 is made up of 17 amino acids. Looked up from germline, CDR1 is LGHDT and CDR2 is YNNKEL (reference sequence). V trimming: 3 bases; J trimming: 1 base; junction bases outside the gene matches: 9. In nucleotides, the CDR3 is TGTGCCAGCAGCCACCTAATTCCAGGGGGCCGCACAGATACGCAGTATTTT. It translates to CASSHLIPGGRTDTQYF.

The V call is TRBV7-2, the J call TRBJ1-3; D is uncertain. Between the trimmed V and J ends, which lost 5 bases and 1 base, there was a span of 12 bases. Germline CDR1 SGHTA, CDR2 FQGNSA. The CDR3 extends over 15 amino acids. This chain's CDR3 is CASSIYVVSGNTIYF. CDR3 nucleotides: TGTGCCAGCAGCATTTACGTGGTGTCTGGAAACACCATATATTTT.

Written as DNA, the CDR3 is TGTGCCAGCACCGGGGGGGCCGTCCAAGGCAATGAGCAGTTCTTC. Translation: CASTGGAVQGNEQFF. The V call is TRBV3-1 (or the pseudogene TRBV3-2), the J call TRBJ2-1; 8 nucleotides line up with TRBD2. V gave up 7 bases and J gave up 6 bases; unmatched junction bases: 11. Germline V gives CDR1 LGHDT, CDR2 YNNKEL (reference sequence). This CDR3 is 15 amino acids long.

This rearrangement joins TRBV18 to TRBJ1-2; D ambiguous. Germline V lookup: CDR1 KGHSH, CDR2 LQKENI. The V and J ends lost 4 bases and 2 bases respectively, with 5 bases between them. The CDR3 extends over 12 amino acids. The CDR3 nucleotides read TGTGCCAGCTCACAGGAAAACTATGGCTACACCTTC. Translation: CASSQENYGYTF.

The gene calls are TRBV27 and TRBJ1-3; D remains unclear. The CDR3 totals 13 residues. CDR1 is MNHEY and CDR2 is SMNVEV in the germline V gene (reference sequence). With 4 bases removed from V and 0 bases from J, the gap between germline ends came to 4 bases. The CDR3 loop reads CASSSGSGNTIYF. In nucleotides, the CDR3 is TGTGCCAGCAGTTCGGGCTCTGGAAACACCATATATTTT.